This TCR beta chain was sequenced during a study of blood T cell repertoires in COVID-19. For the study at large: T cells, B-cell-depleted T cells, or PBMCs supplied cDNA or gDNA.

Germline V gene data show CDR1 as MNHEY and CDR2 as SMNVEV (reference sequence). Trimming cost V 6 bases and J 4 bases; bases outside gene matches: 10. The CDR3 length is 15 residues. Method: immunoSEQ multiplex PCR; TCRdb's copy keeps in-frame clones and lacks some. In the table there are approximately 190,000 clones, under 90% of which are singletons. This clone was counted only a few times. Specimen: peripheral blood. This chain joins TRBV27 and TRBJ1-1; TRBD1 matches at 8 bases. The source is a human donor in a cohort sampled during active COVID-19. The CDR3 loop reads CASRIQGARVTEAFF. The CDR3 DNA sequence: TGTGCCAGCAGGATTCAGGGGGCGAGGGTCACTGAAGCTTTCTTT.